This entry concerns a single TCR beta chain. Its antigen is still unknown. Deletions cut 0 bases from V and 4 bases from J, with 6 bases between. The CDR3 is 12 amino acids. Germline CDR1 is GTSNPN and CDR2 is SVGIG (reference sequence). This sample is drawn from a study of T cell responses to AZD1222 COVID-19 vaccine. The overall study: Second-dose timings of about 4 or about 12 weeks were pooled.

The study's findings and limits: Vaccine-associated CD4 TCRs spanned spike, dominant at 160-218 and 743-854. Receipt of two AZD1222 doses was followed by a rise in Spike-specific TCR breadth and depth.

TCRdb keeps only in-frame clones here, not all; method: immunoSEQ multiplex PCR. The sample lists roughly 49,000 clones; around 80% were seen once. The V gene is TRBV30, the J gene TRBJ1-2; D is ambiguous. This material consisted of peripheral blood, taken on day 0 of AZD1222 vaccination. The clonotype originates from an adult in good health. CDR3 DNA: TGTGCCTGGAGTGTAGGCGCCTATGGCTACACCTTC. Translating gives CAWSVGAYGYTF.